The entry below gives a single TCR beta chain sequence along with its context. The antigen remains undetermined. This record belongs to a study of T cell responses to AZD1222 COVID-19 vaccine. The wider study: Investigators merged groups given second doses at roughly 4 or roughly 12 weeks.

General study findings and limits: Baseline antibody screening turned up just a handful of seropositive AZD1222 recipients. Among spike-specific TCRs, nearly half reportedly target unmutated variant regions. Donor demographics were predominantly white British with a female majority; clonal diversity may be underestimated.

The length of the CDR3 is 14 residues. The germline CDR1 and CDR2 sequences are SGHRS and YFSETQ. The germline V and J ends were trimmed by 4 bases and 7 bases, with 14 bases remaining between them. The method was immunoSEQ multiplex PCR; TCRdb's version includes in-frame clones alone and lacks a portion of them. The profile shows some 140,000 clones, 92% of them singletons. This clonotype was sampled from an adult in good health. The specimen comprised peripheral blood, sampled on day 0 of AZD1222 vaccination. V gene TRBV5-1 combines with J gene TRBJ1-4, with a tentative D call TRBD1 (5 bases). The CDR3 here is CASSQTQGGEKLFF. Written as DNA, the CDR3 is TGCGCCAGCAGCCAGACTCAGGGAGGTGAAAAACTGTTTTTT.